These 27 T cell receptor beta chains were sequenced from one sample in a study of OX40 agonist ivuxolimab in advanced cancers. Sequenced by immunoSEQ multiplex PCR; TCRdb stores in-frame clones only, minus some. Here the sample spans tens of thousands of clones, over 75% being singletons. This specimen was CD4+ or CD8+ T cells sorted from blood, taken in a trial of the OX40 agonist ivuxolimab. The receptor source for this set is an adult with an advanced solid tumor such as melanoma, head and neck, liver or kidney cancer.

This clone appeared once. The V call is TRBV6-6, the J call TRBJ1-5; D unclear. Per the germline V gene, CDR1 is MNHNY and CDR2 is SVGAGI (reference sequence). Trimming took 2 bases from V and 3 from J, leaving 8 bases between them. There are 14 residues in the CDR3. The CDR3 here is CASSYDGFNQPQHF. The CDR3 DNA reads TGTGCCAGCAGTTACGACGGTTTCAATCAGCCCCAGCATTTT.

This chain links TRBV30 with TRBJ2-1, with D hard to call. CDR1 is GTSNPN and CDR2 is SVGIG in the germline V gene (reference sequence). The CDR3 runs to 14 residues. V was shortened by 0 bases and J by 9 bases, with 15 bases between the two germline ends. The CDR3 region has the DNA TGTGCCTGGAGTGTTGGGATCGGTGTACGTGAGCAGTTCTTC. Its protein is CAWSVGIGVREQFF.

This chain joins TRBV15 and TRBJ2-1; 11 bases fit TRBD2. There are 16 residues in the CDR3. V was clipped by 1 base and J by 5 bases; unmatched bases: 4. Germline assignment: CDR1 LNHNV and CDR2 YYDKDF (reference sequence). In DNA, the CDR3 is TGTGCCACCAGCAGAGGGCCGGGACTAGCGGACAATGAGCAGTTCTTC. Its protein is CATSRGPGLADNEQFF. The entire variable domain, with the rest obtained from reference TRBV15 and TRBJ2-1, is as follows: DAMVIQNPRYQVTQFGKPVTLSCSQTLNHNVMYWYQQKSSQAPKLLFHYYDKDFNNEADTPDNFQSRRPNTSFCFLDIRSPGLGDTAMYLCATSRGPGLADNEQFFGPGTRLTVL.

The chain recombines TRBV5-1 with TRBJ1-1; D unresolved. V dropped 3 bases and J dropped 0 bases, with 15 bases sitting between them. From germline, CDR1 is SGHRS and CDR2 YFSETQ. CDR3 length equals 16 residues. DNA of the CDR3: TGCGCCAGCAGCTGGGATGTTGGACGGATGAACACTGAAGCTTTCTTT. It translates to CASSWDVGRMNTEAFF. Full variable domain (remainder filled in from reference TRBV5-1 and TRBJ1-1): KAGVTQTPRYLIKTRGQQVTLSCSPISGHRSVSWYQQTPGQGLQFLFEYFSETQRNKGNFPGRFSGRQFSNSRSEMNVSTLELGDSALYLCASSWDVGRMNTEAFFGQGTRLTVV.

This clone was counted only a few times. The chain is built from TRBV6-1 and TRBJ1-3, with TRBD1 identical over 8 bases. The CDR3 is 14 amino acids. Per germline, CDR1 MNHNS and CDR2 SASEGT. The V and J ends lost 6 bases and 2 bases, in that order; junction bases with no gene match: 3. The CDR3 coding sequence is TGTGCCAGCAGCATGGGACAGGCTGGAAACACCATATATTTT. The encoded protein is CASSMGQAGNTIYF.

The chain has TRBV2 and TRBJ2-3; no clear D. This CDR3 is built from 14 residues. Germline CDR1 reads SNHLY; CDR2 reads FYNNEI. Trimming left V 5 bases short and J 2 bases short, with 11 bases between. The CDR3 sequence: CASSTPRPTDTQYF. DNA for the CDR3: TGTGCCAGCAGTACCCCCCGACCCACAGATACGCAGTATTTT.

The genes are TRBV5-5 and TRBJ2-7; TRBD1 matches at 8 bases. V was clipped by 4 bases and J by 1 base; unmatched bases: 7. This CDR3 is 15 amino acids long. Germline-derived CDR1 and CDR2 are SGHKS and YYEKEE (reference sequence). CDR3 sequence (DNA): TGTGCCAGCAGCAAAACCGGGACAGGTTCCTACGAGCAGTACTTC. Amino acid sequence: CASSKTGTGSYEQYF.

For this clone: The same CDR3 arises from other DNA sequences in this sample as well. The rearrangement uses TRBV6-1 and TRBJ1-3; D remains unclear. The length of the CDR3 is 14 residues. V was shortened by 5 bases and J by 4 bases, with 12 bases between the two germline ends. The germline gives CDR1 MNHNS, CDR2 SASEGT. The CDR3 spells CASSQITIGNTIYF. As DNA, the CDR3 is TGTGCCAGCAGTCAGATTACCATCGGAAACACCATATATTTT.

The V and J genes are TRBV9 and TRBJ1-1; the D is unclear. V was shortened by 1 base and J by 5 bases, with 12 bases between the two germline ends. Germline V gene sequence: CDR1 SGDLS, CDR2 YYNGEE. CDR3 length: 14 amino acids. CDR3 bases: TGTGCCAGCAGCGTAATTAGGGAGCGAACTGAAGCTTTCTTT. It codes for CASSVIRERTEAFF.

The chain uses TRBV5-1 and TRBJ2-1; TRBD2 might be the D (6 bases). The CDR3 is 14 residues long. Germline-derived CDR1 and CDR2 are SGHRS and YFSETQ. Trimming cost V 0 bases and J 7 bases, with 11 bases left between them. Here the CDR3 DNA reads TGCGCCAGCAGCTTGGCACGGCGGGGTAATGAGCAGTTCTTC. Protein sequence: CASSLARRGNEQFF.

The chain couples TRBV29-1 to TRBJ2-1, with unresolved D. This CDR3 contains 12 residues. Germline values: CDR1 SQVTM, CDR2 ANQGSEA. V lost 1 base and J lost 3, with 4 bases in between. CDR3 loop: CSVEGGYNEQFF. The CDR3 coding sequence is TGCAGCGTTGAAGGCGGCTACAATGAGCAGTTCTTC.

The J gene is TRBJ2-3, the V gene TRBV9; the match to TRBD2 covers 13 bases. Trimming removed 4 bases from V and 5 bases from J; junction bases left unmatched: 10. This CDR3 contains 17 residues. From germline, CDR1 is SGDLS and CDR2 YYNGEE. DNA of the CDR3: TGTGCCAGCAGCCCCCACGGGACTAGCGGGGCGCTAGATACGCAGTATTTT. It is translated as CASSPHGTSGALDTQYF.

CDR3: CASSGGLAGEGETQYF. The DNA for the CDR3 is TGCGCCAGCAGCGGCGGACTAGCGGGGGAGGGAGAGACCCAGTACTTC. The chain couples TRBV4-3 to TRBJ2-5, with TRBD2 matching 13 bases. Trimming cost V 5 bases and J 4 bases; bases outside gene matches: 7. This CDR3 comprises 16 residues. The V gene's germline CDR1 is LGHNA and CDR2 YSLEER.

This chain uses TRBV29-1 with TRBJ1-2, with D perhaps TRBD1 (6 bases). Germline CDR1 and CDR2: SQVTM and ANQGSEA. The CDR3 loop spans 12 amino acids. Trimming left V 8 bases short and J 7 bases short, with 17 bases between. The CDR3 protein is CSTRGTGPGYTF. The CDR3 nucleotides read TGCAGCACCCGAGGCACAGGGCCTGGCTACACCTTC.

CDR3 sequence reads: CASSDGSNYGYTF. The CDR3 DNA follows: TGTGCCAGCTCTGACGGATCAAACTATGGCTACACCTTC. The chain combines TRBV6-1 with TRBJ1-2; D gene uncertain. The germline gives CDR1 MNHNS, CDR2 SASEGT. Trimming stripped 8 bases from V and 2 bases from J, with 12 bases between. The CDR3 consists of 13 residues.

The gene calls are TRBV9 and TRBJ1-4; D not resolved. Per germline, CDR1 SGDLS and CDR2 YYNGEE. The CDR3 sequence is 14 residues long. V gave up 0 bases and J gave up 4 bases, with 7 bases separating them. The CDR3 region is CASSVGDFNEKLFF. The CDR3 bases are TGTGCCAGCAGCGTAGGGGATTTTAATGAAAAACTGTTTTTT. The whole variable domain, remainder taken from reference TRBV9 and TRBJ1-4, is DSGVTQTPKHLITATGQRVTLRCSPRSGDLSVYWYQQSLDQGLQFLIQYYNGEERAKGNILERFSAQQFPDLHSELNLSSLELGDSALYFCASSVGDFNEKLFFGSGTQLSVL.

This clone occurred once. This rearrangement joins TRBV10-3 to TRBJ2-1, with D tentatively TRBD1 or TRBD2 (7 bases each). Trimming pared 0 bases from V and 15 bases from J, leaving 15 bases between. Per the germline V gene, CDR1 is ENHRY and CDR2 is SYGVKD. The CDR3 has 13 residues. CDR3 protein: CAISESGGGYGFF. DNA for the CDR3: TGTGCCATCAGTGAGTCGGGAGGGGGCTACGGGTTCTTC.

The chain couples TRBV30 to TRBJ1-2, with 12 positions matching TRBD1. CDR3 length: 15 residues. J gave up 8 bases and V 2 bases, and 9 bases lay outside the gene matches. Germline CDR1 reads GTSNPN; CDR2 reads SVGIG (reference sequence). The CDR3 DNA follows: TGTGCCTGGAGTCCGAAGGGGGACAGGGGGCCAGGCTACACCTTC. Its translation: CAWSPKGDRGPGYTF.

The chain uses TRBV10-3 and TRBJ2-7; 8 bases are a match to TRBD2. The CDR3 totals 15 residues. CDR1 and CDR2 (germline): ENHRY, SYGVKD. J gave up 2 bases and V 6 bases, and 9 bases lay outside the gene matches. In nucleotides, the CDR3 is TGTGCCATCAGCGAGATCGCGGGGGGCGCCTACGAGCAGTACTTC. It specifies CAISEIAGGAYEQYF.

CDR3 in amino acids: CATRTSGGDEQYF. The CDR3 DNA sequence: TGTGCCACCCGGACTAGCGGGGGAGACGAGCAGTACTTC. The chain uses TRBV15 and TRBJ2-7, with TRBD2 matching 13 bases. Trimming took 8 bases from V and 5 from J; bases not matched to a gene: 3. Per the germline V gene, CDR1 is LNHNV and CDR2 is YYDKDF (reference sequence). There are 13 residues in the CDR3.

The chain has TRBV6-5 and TRBJ2-5, with 10 bases fitting TRBD2. From germline, CDR1 is MNHEY and CDR2 SVGAGI. The ends lost 5 bases at V and 5 bases at J; junction bases unmatched: 8. This CDR3 contains 15 residues. This CDR3 reads CASSLAGEGWETQYF. As DNA, the CDR3 is TGTGCCAGCAGTCTAGCGGGAGAGGGATGGGAGACCCAGTACTTC.

This rearrangement joins TRBV19 to TRBJ1-4; TRBD1 matches at 8 bases. The CDR3 is 14 residues long. Germline loops: CDR1 LNHDA, CDR2 SQIVND (reference sequence). V lost 7 bases and J lost 3; bases outside the gene matches: 4. The DNA for the CDR3 is TGTGCCAGTATCCCGACAGGGGCTAATGAAAAACTGTTTTTT. It specifies CASIPTGANEKLFF.

The rearrangement links TRBV28 to TRBJ1-1, with 9 positions matching TRBD1. The CDR3 covers 14 residues. The J segment lost 6 bases and the V segment lost 5 bases, leaving 7 bases of the junction unmatched. Germline V gene data show CDR1 as MDHEN and CDR2 as SYDVKM. CDR3 DNA: TGTGCCAGCAGTCCCGGGACAGGGCACTCTGAAGCTTTCTTT. As protein: CASSPGTGHSEAFF.

With respect to this clone: At the DNA level, this CDR3 is encoded by other sequences in the same sample as well. V is TRBV27 and J is TRBJ1-2; D is uncertain. V gave up 2 bases and J gave up 5 bases, with 12 bases separating them. The length of the CDR3 is 14 residues. Germline V gives CDR1 MNHEY, CDR2 SMNVEV (reference sequence). CDR3 loop: CASSLGGIPYGYTF. CDR3 nucleotides: TGTGCCAGCAGTTTAGGAGGGATACCTTATGGCTACACCTTC.

V is TRBV7-3 and J is TRBJ2-7; perhaps TRBD1 as D (6 bases). The germline V gene has CDR1 SGHTA and CDR2 FQGTGA. Trimming stripped 2 bases from V and 3 bases from J, with 8 bases between. CDR3 size: 13 residues. The CDR3 is CASSLRDNYEQYF. The CDR3 DNA reads as TGTGCCAGCAGCTTACGGGACAACTACGAGCAGTACTTC.

This chain uses TRBV9 with TRBJ2-7; 7 bases map to TRBD1. With V trimmed by 3 bases and J by 5 bases, 11 bases remained unmatched. Germline V gives CDR1 SGDLS, CDR2 YYNGEE. The CDR3 runs 15 residues. CDR3: CASSAGPGGTDEQYF. The CDR3 DNA follows: TGTGCCAGCAGCGCTGGCCCAGGGGGAACCGACGAGCAGTACTTC.

The chain's CDR3 is CASSSGSYEQYF. The CDR3 region has the DNA TGTGCCAGCAGTTCAGGGTCCTACGAGCAGTACTTC. The V call is TRBV6-5, the J call TRBJ2-7; D possibly corresponds to TRBD1 (5 bases). This CDR3 has 12 amino acids. V was clipped by 4 bases and J by 1 base, with 5 bases between them. The V gene's germline CDR1 is MNHEY and CDR2 SVGAGI.